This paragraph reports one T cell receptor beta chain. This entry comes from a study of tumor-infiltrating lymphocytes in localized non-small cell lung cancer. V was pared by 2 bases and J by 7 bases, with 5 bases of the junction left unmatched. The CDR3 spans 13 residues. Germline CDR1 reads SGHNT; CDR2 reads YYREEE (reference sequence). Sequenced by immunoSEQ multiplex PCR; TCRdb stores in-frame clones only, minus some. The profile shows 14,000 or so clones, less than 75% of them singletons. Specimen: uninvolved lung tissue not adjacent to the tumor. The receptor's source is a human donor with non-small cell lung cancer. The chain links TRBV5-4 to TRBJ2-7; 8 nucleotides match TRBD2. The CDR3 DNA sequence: TGTGCCAGCAGCTTAGCGGGGGCTCAGGAGCAGTACTTC. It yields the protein CASSLAGAQEQYF.